This entry lists 3 T cell receptor beta chains sequenced from one sample in a study of cytomegalovirus exposure and HLA in healthy donors. Vbeta (60) and Jbeta (13) primers were used in the PCR. Method: immunoSEQ multiplex PCR; TCRdb's copy keeps in-frame clones and lacks some. The sample has tens of thousands of clones, about 80% seen once. The specimen was PBMCs. Source of these receptors: a man over 45 in good health and CMV-seronegative.

V gene TRBV28 combines with J gene TRBJ2-7, with D unresolved. The CDR3 runs 13 residues. V was clipped by 4 bases and J by 1 base, with 8 bases between them. The germline gives CDR1 MDHEN, CDR2 SYDVKM. The CDR3 reads CASSSSYSYEQYF. CDR3 coding DNA: TGTGCCAGCAGTTCCTCGTATTCCTACGAGCAGTACTTC.

The genes are TRBV28 and TRBJ1-1; D possibly corresponds to TRBD1 (5 bases). Germline V CDR1 and CDR2: MDHEN, SYDVKM. This CDR3 spans 13 amino acids. V was shortened by 3 bases and J by 2 bases, with 7 bases between the two germline ends. CDR3 bases: TGTGCCAGCAGTTTGGGGCACAACACTGAAGCTTTCTTT. Residues: CASSLGHNTEAFF.

This clone was seen only once. The CDR3 DNA reads as TGTGCCAGCAGCTCGAGATCTAGGGGCGGGGGACAGGGGGACGGCGAGCAGTACTTC. This sequence encodes CASSSRSRGGGQGDGEQYF. This chain connects TRBV7-2 to TRBJ2-7; 11 bases agree with TRBD1. This CDR3 contains 19 residues. Per germline, CDR1 SGHTA and CDR2 FQGNSA. The V segment lost 4 bases and the J segment 6 bases; nucleotides outside the gene matches: 20.